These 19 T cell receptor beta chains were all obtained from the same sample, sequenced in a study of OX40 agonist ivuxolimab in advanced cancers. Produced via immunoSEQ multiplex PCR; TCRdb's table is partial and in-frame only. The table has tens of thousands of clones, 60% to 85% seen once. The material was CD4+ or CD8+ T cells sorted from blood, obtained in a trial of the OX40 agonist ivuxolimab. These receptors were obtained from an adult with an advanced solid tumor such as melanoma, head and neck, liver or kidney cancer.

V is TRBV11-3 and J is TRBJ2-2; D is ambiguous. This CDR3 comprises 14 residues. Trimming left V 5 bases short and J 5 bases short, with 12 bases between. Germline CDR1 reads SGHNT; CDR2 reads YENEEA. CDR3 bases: TGTGCCAGCAGCCCCTTCAGTACAACCGGGGAGCTGTTTTTT. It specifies CASSPFSTTGELFF.

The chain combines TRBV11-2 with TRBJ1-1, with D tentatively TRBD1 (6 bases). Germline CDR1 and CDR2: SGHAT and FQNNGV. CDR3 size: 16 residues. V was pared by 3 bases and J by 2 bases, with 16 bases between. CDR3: CASSFLEGTLNTEAFF. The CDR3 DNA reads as TGTGCCAGCAGCTTCCTCGAAGGGACACTTAACACTGAAGCTTTCTTT.

The CDR3 nucleotides are TGCGCCAGCAGCCAAGGCCCAGGGTACGTTACCGGGGAGCTGTTTTTT. This gives the protein CASSQGPGYVTGELFF. The chain carries TRBV4-1 and TRBJ2-2; D is possibly TRBD1 (5 bases). Germline V gene lookup returns CDR1 MGHRA and CDR2 YSYEKL. V lost 1 base and J 5 bases, leaving 14 bases between the germline ends. The CDR3 has 16 residues.

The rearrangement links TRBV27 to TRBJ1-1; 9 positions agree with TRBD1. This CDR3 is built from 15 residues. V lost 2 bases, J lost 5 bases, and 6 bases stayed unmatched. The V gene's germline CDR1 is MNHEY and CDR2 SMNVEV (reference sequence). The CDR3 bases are TGTGCCAGCAGTTTAAGTGGGACAGGGAGTACTGAAGCTTTCTTT. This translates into CASSLSGTGSTEAFF.

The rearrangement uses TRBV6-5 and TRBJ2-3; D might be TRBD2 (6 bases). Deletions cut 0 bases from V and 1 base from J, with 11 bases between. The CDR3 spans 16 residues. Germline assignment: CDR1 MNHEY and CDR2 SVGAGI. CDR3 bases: TGTGCCAGCAGTTACTCGGAGGGGACGGGCACAGATACGCAGTATTTT. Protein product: CASSYSEGTGTDTQYF.

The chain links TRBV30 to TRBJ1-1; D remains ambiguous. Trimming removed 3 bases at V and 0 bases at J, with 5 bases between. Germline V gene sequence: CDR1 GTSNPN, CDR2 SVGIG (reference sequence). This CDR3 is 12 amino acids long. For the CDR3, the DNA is TGTGCCTGGAGATTCATGAACACTGAAGCTTTCTTT. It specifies CAWRFMNTEAFF.

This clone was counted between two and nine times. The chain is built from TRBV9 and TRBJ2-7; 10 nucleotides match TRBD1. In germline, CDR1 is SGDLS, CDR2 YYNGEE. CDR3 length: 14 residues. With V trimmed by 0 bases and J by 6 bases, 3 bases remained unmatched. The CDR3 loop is CASSVVGQGGEQYF. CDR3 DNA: TGTGCCAGCAGCGTAGTCGGACAGGGGGGCGAGCAGTACTTC.

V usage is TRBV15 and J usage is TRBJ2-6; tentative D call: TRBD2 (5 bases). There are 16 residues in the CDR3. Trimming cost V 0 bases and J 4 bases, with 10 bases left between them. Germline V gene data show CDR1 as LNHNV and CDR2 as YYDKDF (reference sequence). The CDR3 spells CATSRDRSGGANVLTF. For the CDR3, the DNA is TGTGCCACCAGCAGAGACAGGTCGGGGGGGGCCAACGTCCTGACTTTC.

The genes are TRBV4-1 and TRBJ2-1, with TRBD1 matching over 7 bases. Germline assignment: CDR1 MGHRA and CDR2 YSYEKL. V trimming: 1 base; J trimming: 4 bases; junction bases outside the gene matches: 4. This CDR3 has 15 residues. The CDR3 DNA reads TGCGCCAGCAGCCAAGGACAGGGTTCGTACAATGAGCAGTTCTTC. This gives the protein CASSQGQGSYNEQFF.

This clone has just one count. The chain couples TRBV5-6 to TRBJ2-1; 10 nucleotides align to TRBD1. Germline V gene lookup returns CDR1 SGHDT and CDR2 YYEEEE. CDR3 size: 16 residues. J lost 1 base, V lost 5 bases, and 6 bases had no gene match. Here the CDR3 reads CASRNPGQGSYNEQFF. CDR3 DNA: TGTGCCAGCAGGAACCCGGGACAGGGGTCCTACAATGAGCAGTTCTTC. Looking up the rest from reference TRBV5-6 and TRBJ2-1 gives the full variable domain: DAGVTQSPTHLIKTRGQQVTLRCSPKSGHDTVSWYQQALGQGPQFIFQYYEEEERQRGNFPDRFSGHQFPNYSSELNVNALLLGDSALYLCASRNPGQGSYNEQFFGPGTRLTVL.

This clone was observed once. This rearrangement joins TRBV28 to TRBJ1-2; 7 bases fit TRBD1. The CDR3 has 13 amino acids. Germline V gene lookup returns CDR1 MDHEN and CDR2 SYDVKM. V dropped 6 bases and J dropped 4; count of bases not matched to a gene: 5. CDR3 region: CASSRGQIYGYTF. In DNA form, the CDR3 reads TGTGCCAGCAGCCGGGGACAGATCTATGGCTACACCTTC.

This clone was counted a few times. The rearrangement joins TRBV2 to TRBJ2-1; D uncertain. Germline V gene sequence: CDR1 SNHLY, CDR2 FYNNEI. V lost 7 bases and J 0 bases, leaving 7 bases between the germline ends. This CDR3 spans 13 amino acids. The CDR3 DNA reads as TGTGCCAGCAAGGTCAGCTCCTACAATGAGCAGTTCTTC. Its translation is CASKVSSYNEQFF.

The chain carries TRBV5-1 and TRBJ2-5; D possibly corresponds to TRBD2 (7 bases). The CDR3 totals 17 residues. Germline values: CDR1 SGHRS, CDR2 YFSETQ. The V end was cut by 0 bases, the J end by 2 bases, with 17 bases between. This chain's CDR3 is CASSLAGGGSPQETQYF. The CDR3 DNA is TGCGCCAGCAGCTTGGCCGGGGGCGGGAGCCCTCAAGAGACCCAGTACTTC.

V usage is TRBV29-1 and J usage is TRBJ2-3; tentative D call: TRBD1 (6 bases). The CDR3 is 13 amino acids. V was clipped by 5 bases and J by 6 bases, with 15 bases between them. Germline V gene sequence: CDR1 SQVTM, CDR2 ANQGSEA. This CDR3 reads CSVLQGRGDTQYF. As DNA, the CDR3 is TGCAGCGTTCTCCAGGGTAGGGGGGATACGCAGTATTTT.

The CDR3 sequence: CASRELPGSYNEQFF. Written as DNA, the CDR3 is TGTGCCAGCAGGGAGCTGCCGGGGTCCTACAATGAGCAGTTCTTC. The chain employs TRBV7-2 and TRBJ2-1, with D maybe TRBD2 (5 bases). Germline CDR1 is SGHTA and CDR2 is FQGNSA. Deletions cut 6 bases from V and 1 base from J, with 13 bases between. The CDR3 sequence is 15 residues long.

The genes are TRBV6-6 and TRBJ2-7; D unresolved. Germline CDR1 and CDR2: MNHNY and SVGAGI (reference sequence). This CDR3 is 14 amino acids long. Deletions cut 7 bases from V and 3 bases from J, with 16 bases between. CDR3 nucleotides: TGTGCCAGCACCCCGGCCTCCCCTAGCTACGAGCAGTACTTC. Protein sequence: CASTPASPSYEQYF.

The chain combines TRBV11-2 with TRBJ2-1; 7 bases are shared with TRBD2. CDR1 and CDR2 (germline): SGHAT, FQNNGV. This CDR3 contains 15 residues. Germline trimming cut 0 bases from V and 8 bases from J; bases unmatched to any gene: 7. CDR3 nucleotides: TGTGCCAGCAGCTTAGATCAGACTAGCCCCTATGAGCAGTTCTTC. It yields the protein CASSLDQTSPYEQFF. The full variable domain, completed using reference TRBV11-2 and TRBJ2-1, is EAGVAQSPRYKIIEKRQSVAFWCNPISGHATLYWYQQILGQGPKLLIQFQNNGVVDDSQLPKDRFSAERLKGVDSTLKIQPAKLEDSAVYLCASSLDQTSPYEQFFGPGTRLTVL.

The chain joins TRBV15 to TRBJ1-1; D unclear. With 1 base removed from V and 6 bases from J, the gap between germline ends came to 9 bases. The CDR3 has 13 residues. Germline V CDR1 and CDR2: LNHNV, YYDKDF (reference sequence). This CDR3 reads CATSRASRPEAFF. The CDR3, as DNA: TGTGCCACCAGCAGAGCTTCACGACCTGAAGCTTTCTTT. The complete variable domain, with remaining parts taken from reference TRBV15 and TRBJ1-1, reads DAMVIQNPRYQVTQFGKPVTLSCSQTLNHNVMYWYQQKSSQAPKLLFHYYDKDFNNEADTPDNFQSRRPNTSFCFLDIRSPGLGDTAMYLCATSRASRPEAFFGQGTRLTVV.

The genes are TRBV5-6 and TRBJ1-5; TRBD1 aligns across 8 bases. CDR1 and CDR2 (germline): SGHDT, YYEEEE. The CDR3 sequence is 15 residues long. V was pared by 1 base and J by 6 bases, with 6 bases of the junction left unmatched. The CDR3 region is CASSLMDRAGQPQHF. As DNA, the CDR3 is TGTGCCAGCAGCTTGATGGACAGGGCTGGTCAGCCCCAGCATTTT.